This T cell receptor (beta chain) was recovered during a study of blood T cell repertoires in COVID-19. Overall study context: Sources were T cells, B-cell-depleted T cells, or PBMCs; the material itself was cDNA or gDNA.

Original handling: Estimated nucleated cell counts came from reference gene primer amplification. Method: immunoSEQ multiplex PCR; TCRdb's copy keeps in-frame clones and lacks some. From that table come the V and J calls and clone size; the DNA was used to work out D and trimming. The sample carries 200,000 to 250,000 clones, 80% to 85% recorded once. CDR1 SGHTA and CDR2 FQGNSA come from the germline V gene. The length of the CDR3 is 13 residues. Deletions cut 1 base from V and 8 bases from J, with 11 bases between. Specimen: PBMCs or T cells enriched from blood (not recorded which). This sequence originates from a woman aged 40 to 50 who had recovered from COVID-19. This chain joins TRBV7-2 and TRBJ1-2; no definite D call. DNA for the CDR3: TGTGCCAGCAGCTTAGGTCGGGGAGGCGGCTACACCTTC. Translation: CASSLGRGGGYTF.